This T cell receptor beta chain is drawn from a study of human T cells and chemical hapten exposure. Overall study context: Diagnoses of alopecia areata, totalis or universalis occurred in mostly female patients.

Between the trimmed V and J ends, which lost 3 bases and 3 bases, there was a span of 24 bases. From germline, CDR1 is WSHSY and CDR2 SAAADI. The CDR3 is made up of 19 amino acids. Time point: pre-sensitization, week 0. Treatment: therapeutic diphenylcyclopropenone sensitization with weekly scalp DPC. TCRdb ran MiXCR on the RACE reads and lists one entry per CDR3 protein. The data show roughly 380,000 distinct CDR3 sequences, more than 4.5% seen once. Only a few counts were recorded for this clonotype. Antigen: not known. Study observations and caveats: Sensitization with DPC brought no change to TCRs above 1 in 1000 in frequency.

This sequence was found in a woman aged 45 to 65 with alopecia areata. Some clones in this sample may be carry-over from other donors' samples. The rearrangement joins TRBV10-2 to TRBJ2-4; tentatively, D is TRBD2 (6 bases). The specimen comprised whole blood, sampled in connection with sensitization to the hapten diphenylcyclopropenone (DPC). CDR3 sequence (DNA): TGCGCCAGCAGTGAACGGGGACGGAGGGGAGGAGAGGTCAAAAACATTCAGTACTTC. Translation gives CASSERGRRGGEVKNIQYF.